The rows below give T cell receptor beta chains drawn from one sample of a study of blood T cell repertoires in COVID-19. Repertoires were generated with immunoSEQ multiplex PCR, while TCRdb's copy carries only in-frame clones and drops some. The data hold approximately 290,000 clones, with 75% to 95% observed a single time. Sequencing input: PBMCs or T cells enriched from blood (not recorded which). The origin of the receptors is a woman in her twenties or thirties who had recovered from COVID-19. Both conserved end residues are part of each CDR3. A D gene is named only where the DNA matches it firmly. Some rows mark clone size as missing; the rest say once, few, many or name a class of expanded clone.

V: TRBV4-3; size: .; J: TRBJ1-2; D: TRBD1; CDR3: CASSQGPYPGQENYGYTF; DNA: TGCGCCAGCAGCCAAGGACCCTACCCCGGACAGGAAAACTATGGCTACACCTTC
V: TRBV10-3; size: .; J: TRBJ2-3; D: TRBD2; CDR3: CAIRNSGASTDTQYF; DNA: TGTGCCATCAGGAATAGCGGGGCTAGCACAGATACGCAGTATTTT
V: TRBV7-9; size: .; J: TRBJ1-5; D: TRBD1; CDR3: CASSLSGQGNQPQHF; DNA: TGTGCCAGCAGCTTATCTGGACAGGGAAATCAGCCCCAGCATTTT
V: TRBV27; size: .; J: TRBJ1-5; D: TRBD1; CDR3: CASSSDNTGDQPQHF; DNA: TGTGCCAGCAGTTCGGATAATACAGGGGATCAGCCCCAGCATTTT
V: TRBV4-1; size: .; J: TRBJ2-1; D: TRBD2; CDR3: CASSPLGLAGVNEQFF; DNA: TGCGCCAGCAGCCCACTAGGACTAGCGGGAGTCAATGAGCAGTTCTTC
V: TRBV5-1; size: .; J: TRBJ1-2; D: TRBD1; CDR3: CASSSTTGDYGYTF; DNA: TGCGCCAGCAGCTCAACGACAGGGGACTATGGCTACACCTTC
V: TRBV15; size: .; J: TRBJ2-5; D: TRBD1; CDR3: CATSRDRSGGGETQYF; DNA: TGTGCCACCAGCAGAGACCGATCAGGGGGCGGAGAGACCCAGTACTTC
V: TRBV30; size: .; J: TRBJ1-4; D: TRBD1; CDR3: CAWTAGTVNEKLFF; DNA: TGTGCCTGGACCGCCGGGACAGTTAATGAAAAACTGTTTTTT
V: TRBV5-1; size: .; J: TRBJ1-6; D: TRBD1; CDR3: CASCLTGTGDSPLHF; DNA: TGCGCCAGCTGCCTGACCGGGACAGGGGACTCACCCCTCCACTTT
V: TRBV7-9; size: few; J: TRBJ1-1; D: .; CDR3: CASSLEQGNTEAFF; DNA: TGTGCCAGCAGCTTAGAACAGGGGAACACTGAAGCTTTCTTT
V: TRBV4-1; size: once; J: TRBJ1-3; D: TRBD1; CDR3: CASSQGQGADTIYF; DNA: TGCGCCAGCAGCCAGGGACAGGGGGCTGACACCATATATTTT
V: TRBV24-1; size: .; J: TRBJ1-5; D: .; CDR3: CATQGRAGLDQPQHF; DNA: TGTGCCACCCAAGGGAGGGCGGGGTTGGATCAGCCCCAGCATTTT
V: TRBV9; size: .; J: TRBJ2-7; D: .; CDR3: CASSDRDNYEQYF; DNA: TGTGCCAGCAGCGATCGGGACAACTACGAGCAGTACTTC
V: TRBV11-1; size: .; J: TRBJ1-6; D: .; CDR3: CASSFDRYNSPLHF; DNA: TGTGCCAGCAGCTTTGACAGATATAATTCACCCCTCCACTTT
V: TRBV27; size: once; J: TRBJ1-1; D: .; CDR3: CASSLDRRVGTEAFF; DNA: TGTGCCAGCAGTTTAGATCGCAGGGTGGGCACTGAAGCTTTCTTT
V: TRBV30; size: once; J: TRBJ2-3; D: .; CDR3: CAWSVYPGLDTQYF; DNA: TGTGCCTGGAGTGTATATCCAGGGCTGGATACGCAGTATTTT
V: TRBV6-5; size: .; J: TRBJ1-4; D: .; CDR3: CASSQFTTNEKLFF; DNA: TGTGCCAGCAGCCAATTCACAACTAATGAAAAACTGTTTTTT
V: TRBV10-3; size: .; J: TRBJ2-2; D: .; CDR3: CAISEETANTGELFF; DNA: TGTGCCATCAGTGAAGAAACAGCGAACACCGGGGAGCTGTTTTTT
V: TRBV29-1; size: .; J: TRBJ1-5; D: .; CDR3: CSVSGQPNQPQHF; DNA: TGCAGCGTTTCCGGACAGCCCAATCAGCCCCAGCATTTT
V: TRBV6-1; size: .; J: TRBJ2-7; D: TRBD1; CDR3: CASSGGRPGTGGLGEQYF; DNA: TGTGCCAGCAGTGGGGGCCGACCTGGGACAGGTGGCCTCGGCGAGCAGTACTTC
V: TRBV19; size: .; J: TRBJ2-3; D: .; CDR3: CASSLSVTDTQYF; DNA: TGTGCCAGTAGTCTTTCCGTCACAGATACGCAGTATTTT
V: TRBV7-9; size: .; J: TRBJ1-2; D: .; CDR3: CASSLGDYGYTF; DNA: TGTGCCAGCAGCCTAGGCGACTATGGCTACACCTTC
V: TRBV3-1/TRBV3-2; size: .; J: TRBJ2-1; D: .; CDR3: CASSLVLSSYNEQFF; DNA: TGTGCCAGCAGCTTGGTACTAAGCTCCTACAATGAGCAGTTCTTC
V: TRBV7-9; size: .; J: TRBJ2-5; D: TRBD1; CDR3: CASSSGTGEETQYF; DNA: TGTGCCAGCAGCTCCGGGACAGGGGAAGAGACCCAGTACTTC
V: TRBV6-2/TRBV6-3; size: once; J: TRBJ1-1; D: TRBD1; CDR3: CASSYDGQGSMNTEAFF; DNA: TGTGCCAGCAGTTACGACGGACAGGGAAGCATGAACACTGAAGCTTTCTTT
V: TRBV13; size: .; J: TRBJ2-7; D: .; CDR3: CASSLGAVSYEQYF; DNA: TGTGCCAGCAGCTTGGGGGCAGTCTCCTACGAGCAGTACTTC
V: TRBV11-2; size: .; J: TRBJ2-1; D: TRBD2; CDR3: CASSFPRGSGKQGNEQFF; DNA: TGTGCCAGCAGCTTTCCTAGGGGTAGCGGGAAACAGGGCAATGAGCAGTTCTTC
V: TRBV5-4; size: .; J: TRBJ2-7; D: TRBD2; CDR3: CASSPMTSGRSEQYF; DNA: TGTGCCAGCAGCCCGATGACTAGCGGGAGGTCAGAGCAGTACTTC
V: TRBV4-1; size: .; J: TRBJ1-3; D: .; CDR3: CASSQDYPGGSGNTIYF; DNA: TGCGCCAGCAGCCAAGATTACCCCGGGGGCTCTGGAAACACCATATATTTT
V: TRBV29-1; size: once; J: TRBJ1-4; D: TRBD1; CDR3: CSVVGAQGPSEKLFF; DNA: TGCAGCGTTGTTGGGGCACAGGGGCCGAGTGAAAAACTGTTTTTT
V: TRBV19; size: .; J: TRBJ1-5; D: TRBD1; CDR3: CASSMQGAWQPQHF; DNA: TGTGCCAGTAGTATGCAGGGGGCTTGGCAGCCCCAGCATTTT
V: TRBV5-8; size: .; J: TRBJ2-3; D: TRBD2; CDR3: CASSLMLAGLSTDTQYF; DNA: TGTGCCAGCAGCTTGATGCTAGCGGGGCTTTCTACAGATACGCAGTATTTT
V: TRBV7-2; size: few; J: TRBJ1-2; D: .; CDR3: CASSLDPAQGKGYTF; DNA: TGTGCCAGCAGCCTAGACCCTGCACAGGGAAAAGGCTACACCTTC
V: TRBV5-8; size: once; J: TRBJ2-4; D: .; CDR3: CASSAGIAKNIQYF; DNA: TGTGCCAGCAGCGCCGGTATTGCCAAAAACATTCAGTACTTC
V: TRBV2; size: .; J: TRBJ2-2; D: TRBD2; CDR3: CASSQLAGGVGELFF; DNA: TGTGCCAGCAGTCAACTAGCGGGAGGGGTCGGGGAGCTGTTTTTT
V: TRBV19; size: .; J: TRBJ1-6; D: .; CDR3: CASSIRSAGGSPLHF; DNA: TGTGCCAGTAGTATACGATCAGCGGGCGGATCACCCCTCCACTTT
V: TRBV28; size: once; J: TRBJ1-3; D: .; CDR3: CASSLRPSSGNTIYF; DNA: TGTGCCAGCAGTTTGCGGCCGAGCTCTGGAAACACCATATATTTT
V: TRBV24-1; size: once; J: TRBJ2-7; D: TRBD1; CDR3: CATSDPSGDRAFRQYF; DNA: TGTGCCACCAGTGATCCCTCCGGGGACAGGGCCTTTCGGCAGTACTTC
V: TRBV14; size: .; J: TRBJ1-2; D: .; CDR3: CASSSTGLGGYTF; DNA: TGTGCCAGCAGCTCTACAGGGCTGGGTGGCTACACCTTC
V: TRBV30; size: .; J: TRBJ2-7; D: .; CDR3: CAWSVAAFGGEQYF; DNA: TGTGCCTGGAGTGTGGCCGCCTTCGGGGGCGAGCAGTACTTC
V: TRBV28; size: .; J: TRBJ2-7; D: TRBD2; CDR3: CASSFPGTRNNEQYF; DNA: TGTGCCAGCAGTTTCCCCGGGACTAGAAACAACGAGCAGTACTTC
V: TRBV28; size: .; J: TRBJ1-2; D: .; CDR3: CASKQGNYGYTF; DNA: TGTGCCAGCAAGCAGGGAAACTATGGCTACACCTTC
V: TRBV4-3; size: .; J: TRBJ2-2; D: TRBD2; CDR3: CASSPGLAGAFRELFF; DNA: TGCGCCAGCAGCCCTGGACTAGCGGGAGCTTTCCGGGAGCTGTTTTTT
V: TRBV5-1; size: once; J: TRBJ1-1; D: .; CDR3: CASSPLNKNTEAFF; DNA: TGCGCCAGCAGCCCACTAAACAAGAACACTGAAGCTTTCTTT
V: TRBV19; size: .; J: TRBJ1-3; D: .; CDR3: CASSMSSNSGNTIYF; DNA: TGTGCCAGTAGTATGTCGAGCAACTCTGGAAACACCATATATTTT
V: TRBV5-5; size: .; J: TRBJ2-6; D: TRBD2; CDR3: CASSLEAGDSSGANILTF; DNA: TGTGCCAGCAGCTTGGAAGCGGGGGACTCCTCTGGGGCCAACATCCTGACTTTC
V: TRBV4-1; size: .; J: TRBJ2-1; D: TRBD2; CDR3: CASSQDGTSGSREQFF; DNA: TGCGCCAGCAGCCAAGACGGGACTAGCGGGAGCAGGGAGCAGTTCTTC
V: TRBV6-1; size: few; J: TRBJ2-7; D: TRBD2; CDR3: CASSEQTSGYYEQYF; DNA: TGTGCCAGCAGTGAACAGACTAGCGGGTACTACGAGCAGTACTTC
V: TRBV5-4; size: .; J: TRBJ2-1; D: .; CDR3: CASSLEISGNNEQFF; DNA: TGTGCCAGCAGCTTGGAGATTAGCGGTAACAATGAGCAGTTCTTC
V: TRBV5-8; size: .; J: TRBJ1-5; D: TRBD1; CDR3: CASSLDRGERNQPQHF; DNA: TGTGCCAGCAGCCTCGACAGGGGTGAGCGCAATCAGCCCCAGCATTTT
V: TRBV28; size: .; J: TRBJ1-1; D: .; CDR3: CASSLTVNTEAFF; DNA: TGTGCCAGCAGCCTGACAGTAAACACTGAAGCTTTCTTT